This TCR beta chain derives from a study of blood T cells in healthy people across ages (dated by TCRdb to the mid-2010s). Concerning the study at large: In model experiments, roughly one uniquely barcoded TCR beta cDNA molecule per two T cells was captured by template switching. Age-related changes in TCR beta repertoire diversity were measured in the study by deep sequencing normalized with unique cDNA molecular identifiers. The donors were split into four age groups: young (average 16 years), middle-aged (around 37), aged (more than 55) and long-lived (about 74). Donors of different ages were randomly distributed across sequencing lanes to avoid experimental bias. For two donors (one aged 18 to 30 and one aged 80 or older), the study analyzed two additional independent replicas of 1 million unique cDNA reads from the same blood draw.

The paper as a whole reports these results and caveats: Observed TCR beta diversity per million T cells fell roughly linearly with age, and a significant reduction was already apparent by age around 36. Bulk unsorted PBMC profiling prevented conclusive comparison of naive and antigen-experienced compartments. Compared with the aged group, the long-lived group had more naive CD4+ T cells, fewer expanded clones and increased TCR diversity, suggesting age selection. Donor CMV infection status was unknown, potentially confounding age-related changes in expanded clonotypes. Estimates of total diversity based on one million sequenced T cells were regarded as lower bounds and as underestimates. The percentage of naive T cells measured by flow cytometry correlated strongly with observed TCR beta diversity.

This clonotype has only a few counts. Its cognate antigen has yet to be identified. Base-call qualities are not available, and no considerably larger clone is one nucleotide away. The CDR3 numbers 15 residues from cysteine through phenylalanine. Only the CDR3 DNA is retained, 45 bases long and in frame from the first base. V trim: 3 bases; J trim: 0 bases; unmatched bases: 5. According to the germline V gene, CDR1 reads KGHSH and CDR2 reads LQKENI. The 39 donors, aged about 6 to 100 years, were systemically healthy Caucasian individuals from Russia. Approximately 10 milliliters of peripheral blood were collected from each donor into EDTA-treated Vacutainer tubes. Ficoll-Paque density-gradient centrifugation was used to isolate PBMCs, with at least 6.5 million per sample. Total RNA was extracted from PBMCs with Trizol reagent, with at least 6 micrograms obtained per sample. For every donor, an aliquot of PBMCs went through flow cytometry to measure the percentages of naive CD45RAhigh/CD27high T cells.

Libraries were made using 5' RACE. Sequencer: Illumina HiSeq 2500. A second PCR of roughly 7 to 11 cycles was performed with a sample-barcoded 5' primer and a J-beta primer mix. Each TCR beta cDNA molecule received a unique molecular identifier from a template-switch 5' adaptor carrying 12 random nucleotides. At least 2.5 million CDR3-containing paired-end reads were obtained from each sample. First-strand cDNA synthesis was performed from all RNA using the Mint cDNA synthesis kit, with priming by a TRBC-specific oligonucleotide. Following uracil-DNA glycosylase treatment, a first 18-cycle PCR with universal primers M1SS and BC2_uni_R was performed on all cDNA. The paper's processing steps were these. For normalization, 1 million high-quality reads, each with a distinct molecular identifier, were randomly selected from each sample. Reads sharing molecular identifiers were discarded rather than binned into consensus sequences. MiTCR, with a Q25 quality threshold and the strictest error-elimination algorithm, was used for CDR3 identification, clonotype clustering and error correction. A nonparametric unseen species model with Euler transformation was used to estimate lower-bound total TCR beta diversity. The public reads were quality trimmed at Q25 with fastp and then assembled into clones with MiXCR by TCRdb, keeping productive beta chains. Each entry merges the rows of one CDR3 protein and shows their most common DNA and genes. TCRdb's processing, not the study's, gives the V and J calls here. The sample table lists fewer than 1 million distinct CDR3 sequences, about 42% of them with a count of one. The ten largest clones take up roughly a fifth of the sample.

The V and J segments used are TRBV18 and TRBJ2-7; TRBD1 matches 7 bases in the middle. This sequence was found in a man in his 60s in good health. The sample consisted of blood. The CDR3 corresponds to CASSPGQASSYEQYF. The DNA sequence is given as TGTGCCAGCTCACCCGGACAGGCCTCCTCCTACGAGCAGTACTTC.